This entry lists 10 T cell receptor beta chains sequenced from one sample in a study of kidney transplant recipient with SARS-CoV-2 infection. TCRdb used MiXCR to reprocess the reads, holding one entry per CDR3 protein. Of approximately 250,000 distinct CDR3 sequences listed, more than 25% were seen once; the top ten hold 6% to 8.5%. The source was a blood sample, collected at baseline and on day 111 from a kidney transplant recipient. Receptor source: a male patient aged 30 to 39 who had COVID-19 and was a kidney transplant recipient. Some of the T cells might come from the graft donor.

This clonotype came up many times. The chain joins TRBV16 to TRBJ1-2; D uncertain. The CDR3 is 17 residues long. Between the trimmed V and J ends, which lost 2 bases and 4 bases, there was a span of 20 bases. Germline V lookup: CDR1 KGHSY, CDR2 FQNENV. CDR3 in amino acids: CASSQGVVVRKTYGYTF. Here the CDR3 DNA reads TGTGCCAGCAGCCAAGGTGTGGTCGTTAGAAAGACCTATGGCTACACCTTC.

On this clonotype itself: Just one base apart from a much larger clone, this may be a read error. The chain couples TRBV10-3 to TRBJ1-2; 11 bases match TRBD1. The junction had 7 bases not matched to a gene; V was cut back by 9 bases and J by 4 bases. The CDR3 contains 14 residues. CDR1 ENHRY and CDR2 SYGVKD come from the germline V gene. The CDR3 nucleotides are TGTGCCATAGGTCGGGACAGGGGGGGCTATGGCTACACCTTC. Its protein is CAIGRDRGGYGYTF.

The sample holds many counts of this clonotype. This rearrangement joins TRBV7-4 to TRBJ1-2, with D hard to call. Looked up from germline, CDR1 is SGHVT and CDR2 is SQSDAQ. The length of the CDR3 is 17 residues. V lost 5 bases and J 4 bases, leaving 23 bases between the germline ends. CDR3 in DNA: TGTGCCAGCAGCGAATACTCTTCAGCTCGAAAGACCTATGGCTACACCTTC. Its translation is CASSEYSSARKTYGYTF.

This clonotype was counted ten times or more. The chain joins TRBV12-3 or TRBV12-4 to TRBJ1-2; D might be TRBD1 (5 bases). The V end lost 5 bases, the J end lost 1 base, and 8 bases lay between the germline ends. The CDR3 totals 13 residues. CDR3 coding DNA: TGTGCCAGCAGTGGGGACGGTAACTATGGCTACACCTTC. Amino acids: CASSGDGNYGYTF.

This clonotype was recorded many times. The chain links TRBV5-1 to TRBJ2-7; 12 bases fit TRBD2. CDR1 and CDR2 (germline): SGHRS, YFSETQ. Unmatched junction bases numbered 6, after V lost 7 bases and J lost 4 bases. The CDR3 contains 14 residues. CDR3 in amino acids: CASQEGLAGYEQYF. The CDR3 DNA follows: TGCGCCAGCCAAGAAGGACTAGCGGGGTACGAGCAGTACTTC.

This clonotype was seen many times. The chain uses TRBV5-1 and TRBJ2-5, with 9 bases matching TRBD1. The CDR3 has 15 amino acids. CDR1 SGHRS and CDR2 YFSETQ come from the germline V gene. Germline trimming cut 0 bases from V and 2 bases from J; bases unmatched to any gene: 2. The CDR3 spells CASSLGDRDQETQYF. The CDR3 coding sequence is TGCGCCAGCAGCTTGGGGGACAGGGATCAAGAGACCCAGTACTTC. Using reference TRBV5-1 and TRBJ2-5 for the parts outside the CDR3, the full variable domain is KAGVTQTPRYLIKTRGQQVTLSCSPISGHRSVSWYQQTPGQGLQFLFEYFSETQRNKGNFPGRFSGRQFSNSRSEMNVSTLELGDSALYLCASSLGDRDQETQYFGPGTRLLVL.

The V call is TRBV21-1, the J call TRBJ2-1; no check of the table's D call, TRBD2, against the DNA was made. TRBV21-1 is flagged as a pseudogene. The CDR3 is 12 amino acids. The CDR3 loop is CASNREADEQFF. CDR3 nucleotide sequence: TGTGCCAGCAATAGGGAGGCGGATGAGCAGTTCTTC.

Many counts were recorded for this clonotype. The CDR3 region is CASSSDRGIETQYF. As DNA, the CDR3 is TGTGCCAGCAGTTCGGACAGGGGGATAGAGACCCAGTACTTC. The chain employs TRBV27 and TRBJ2-5; 10 positions match TRBD1. V was clipped by 4 bases and J by 4 bases; unmatched bases: 3. The CDR3 extends over 14 amino acids. Germline CDR1 is MNHEY and CDR2 is SMNVEV (reference sequence).

Ten or more counts support this clonotype. V usage is TRBV6-5 and J usage is TRBJ2-2; D is perhaps TRBD1 or TRBD2 (5 bases each). CDR3 length: 14 residues. Germline CDR1 MNHEY, CDR2 SVGAGI. The germline V and J ends were trimmed by 0 bases and 6 bases, with 8 bases remaining between them. CDR3 nucleotides: TGTGCCAGCAGTTACTCAAGAGGGGCCGGGGAGCTGTTTTTT. It encodes CASSYSRGAGELFF.

By sample fraction, this clonotype is medium-sized. V is TRBV19 and J is TRBJ2-7; D possibly corresponds to TRBD2 (5 bases). The germline V and J ends were trimmed by 3 bases and 3 bases, with 24 bases remaining between them. Per germline, CDR1 LNHDA and CDR2 SQIVND (reference sequence). The CDR3 has 18 residues. CDR3 nucleotide sequence: TGTGCCAGTAGTATGTTTGTAGCGCCTAATACTATGAACTACGAGCAGTACTTC. This translates into CASSMFVAPNTMNYEQYF.